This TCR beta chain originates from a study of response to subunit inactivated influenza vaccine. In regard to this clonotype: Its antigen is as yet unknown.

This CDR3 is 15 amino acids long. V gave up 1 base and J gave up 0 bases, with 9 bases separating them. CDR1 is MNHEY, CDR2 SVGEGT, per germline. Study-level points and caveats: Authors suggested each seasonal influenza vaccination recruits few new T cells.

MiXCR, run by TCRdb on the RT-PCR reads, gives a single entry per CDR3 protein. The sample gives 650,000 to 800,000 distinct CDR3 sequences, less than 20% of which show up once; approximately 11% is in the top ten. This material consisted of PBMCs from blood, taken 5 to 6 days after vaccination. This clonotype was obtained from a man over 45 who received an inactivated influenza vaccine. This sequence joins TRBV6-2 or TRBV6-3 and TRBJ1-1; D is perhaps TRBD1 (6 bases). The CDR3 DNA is TGTGCCAGCAGTTACTTTCAGGGGATGAACACTGAAGCTTTCTTT. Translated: CASSYFQGMNTEAFF.